This T cell receptor (beta chain) was observed in a study of preoperative IRX-2 immunotherapy in early breast cancer (dated by TCRdb to the late 2010s). Library preparation used the immunoSEQ multiplex PCR assay. TCRdb obtained this table from immuneACCESS and retained in-frame rearrangements with V and J assigned. These tables miss some clones; where compared with another copy, unresolved V genes account for less than half of the shortfall, and the remainder is unexplained. A total of about 98,000 clones appear in this sample, 80% to 90% of them only once. The biggest ten clones account for about 2.1% of the sample. As for this clone: Its antigen remains undetermined. No qualities accompany the bases; no much larger clone lies one base away.

Between the V and J ends, shortened by 3 bases and 0 bases respectively, the junction contains 9 bases. Taken from cysteine to phenylalanine, the CDR3 has 14 residues. The DNA shown is the 42-base CDR3, in frame from base 1. The germline V gene gives CDR1 as SGHNT and CDR2 as YENEEA. The treatment or condition label on this specimen signifies: preoperative locoregional IRX-2 cytokine immunotherapy. The samples were obtained from a phase Ib study that tested preoperative, locoregional IRX-2 cytokine immunotherapy designed to prime immune responses. Before surgery, IRX-2 was given to the donors, who were patients with early-stage breast cancer.

The receptor was isolated from a human donor with breast cancer. Sequences were derived from tumor tissue, sampled after IRX-2 immunotherapy. The chain employs TRBV11-3 and TRBJ2-7, with the identity of the D gene unclear. DNA sequence: TGTGCCAGCAGCTTGGGCGTAAGCTCCTACGAGCAGTACTTC. Protein translation: CASSLGVSSYEQYF. Joined to the reference TRBV11-3 and TRBJ2-7 proteins, this CDR3 gives the full variable domain: EAGVVQSPRYKIIEKKQPVAFWCNPISGHNTLYWYLQNLGQGPELLIRYENEEAVDDSQLPKDRFSAERLKGVDSTLKIQPAELGDSAVYLCASSLGVSSYEQYFGPGTRLTVT.